The TCR beta chain under discussion was sequenced for a study of shared clonotypes between healthy human individuals. The study's findings and limits: Researchers found naive subsets generally carried larger estimated richness than memory subsets. Naive CD4 clonotypes overlapped across several donors at approximately 5.5%. Rarefaction indicated that sorted-subset sequencing remained incomplete although depth was large.

A remark on this clone: Its antigen is as yet unknown.

For each subset, genomic DNA was distributed in equal portions over several immunoSEQ plates. Profiled with immunoSEQ multiplex PCR; TCRdb holds only in-frame clones, not every one. The top ten clones hold 1.2% to 1.5% of a sample with over a million clones, approximately 76% of them seen once. The germline gives CDR1 SQVTM, CDR2 ANQGSEA. V was trimmed by 3 bases and J by 4 bases, leaving 18 bases between them. This CDR3 is built from 15 residues. Sequencing was performed on memory CD4+ T cells sorted from blood. Regarding subset: CD45RA-negative fraction. This chain joins TRBV29-1 and TRBJ1-1; D is possibly TRBD1 (5 bases). The sequence came from a man younger than 30 in good health. DNA for the CDR3: TGCAGCGTTGAGCGTCGATCAGCAGGGCCCACTGAAGCTTTCTTT. It specifies CSVERRSAGPTEAFF.